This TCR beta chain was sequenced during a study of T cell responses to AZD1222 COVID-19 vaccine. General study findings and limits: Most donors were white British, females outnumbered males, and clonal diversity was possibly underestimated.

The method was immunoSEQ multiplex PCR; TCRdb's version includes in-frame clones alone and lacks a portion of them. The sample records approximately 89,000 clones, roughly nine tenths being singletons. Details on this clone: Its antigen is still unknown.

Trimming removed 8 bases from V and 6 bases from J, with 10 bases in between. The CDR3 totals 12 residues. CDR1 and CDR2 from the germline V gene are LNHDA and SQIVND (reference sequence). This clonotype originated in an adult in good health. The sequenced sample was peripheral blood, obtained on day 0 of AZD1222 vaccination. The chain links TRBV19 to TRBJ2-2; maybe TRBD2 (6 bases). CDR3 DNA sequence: TGTGCCAGTGGACTATATCCCGGGGAGCTGTTTTTT. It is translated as CASGLYPGELFF.